Included here is one T cell receptor beta chain sequence, with context. The source of the sample is a study of blood T cell repertoires in COVID-19. Study overall: From the United States, Italy and Spain came samples of acute and convalescent COVID-19. In each case, the material was cDNA or gDNA derived from T cells, B-cell-depleted T cells, or PBMCs.

The CDR3 is 17 amino acids. Germline V gene data show CDR1 as SGDLS and CDR2 as YYNGEE. The J segment lost 3 bases and the V segment lost 0 bases, leaving 5 bases of the junction unmatched. Original methodology: Estimation of nucleated cell counts relied on the amplification of reference gene primers. The data were produced by immunoSEQ multiplex PCR, yet TCRdb's version contains in-frame clones alone and is incomplete. D and trimming come from the DNA, and the V and J calls and clone size come from that table. This sample has 450,000 to 500,000 clones, with 70% to 90% found just once. This chain uses TRBV9 with TRBJ2-6; 8 bases are a match to TRBD1. The receptor was derived from a human donor in a cohort sampled during active COVID-19. The sequenced material came from peripheral blood. The DNA of the CDR3 is TGTGCCAGCAGCGTAGGGGACAGGAACCTTGGGGCCAACGTCCTGACTTTC. Translating gives CASSVGDRNLGANVLTF.